The clone carrying this T cell receptor (beta chain) was counted a few times. Its antigen is unidentified. This sample was taken from a study of T-cell memory formation after mild COVID-19. Overall study context: TCR clusters were largely donor specific.

Germline V gives CDR1 SGHRS, CDR2 YFSETQ. The CDR3 has 15 amino acids. With 1 base clipped from V and 2 bases from J, the junction kept 5 bases outside the gene matches. TCRdb redid the calling of the 5' RACE reads with MiXCR, one entry per CDR3 protein. The sample yields hundreds of thousands of distinct CDR3 sequences, about 20% seen once. Study-wide points: That cross-reactive memory joined was suggested by some responding clones appearing in pre-infection memory. CD4+ contracting clones lay mainly in CM and EM, CD8+ ones in EMRA.

The sample comprised PBMCs or a T cell subset sorted from them (not recorded which). The clonotype was recovered from an adult woman who had mild COVID-19 (a few samples of this study predate the infection). Cell type and time point are not known. The chain joins TRBV5-1 to TRBJ2-7; 8 bases align to TRBD1. CDR3 DNA: TGCGCCAGCAGCTTGCACACAGGGGGGACCTACGAGCAGTACTTC. Amino acids: CASSLHTGGTYEQYF.